This T cell receptor (beta chain) appears in the sequencing data of a study of OX40 agonist ivuxolimab in advanced cancers. Study information: Three patients, one with hepatocellular carcinoma and two with cutaneous melanoma, achieved partial responses.

Sequenced by immunoSEQ multiplex PCR; TCRdb stores in-frame clones only, minus some. Among roughly 100,000 clones listed, approximately 90% were seen once. The J segment lost 5 bases and the V segment lost 0 bases, leaving 4 bases of the junction unmatched. Germline V lookup: CDR1 SGHTA, CDR2 FQGNSA. This CDR3 spans 15 amino acids. The sample here was CD4+ or CD8+ T cells sorted from blood, taken in a trial of the OX40 agonist ivuxolimab. The V call is TRBV7-2, the J call TRBJ1-1; 9 bases align to TRBD1. The clonotype originates from an adult with an advanced solid tumor such as melanoma, head and neck, liver or kidney cancer. CDR3 sequence reads: CASSLAGTGWTEAFF. The CDR3 nucleotides read TGTGCCAGCAGCTTAGCCGGGACAGGGTGGACTGAAGCTTTCTTT.